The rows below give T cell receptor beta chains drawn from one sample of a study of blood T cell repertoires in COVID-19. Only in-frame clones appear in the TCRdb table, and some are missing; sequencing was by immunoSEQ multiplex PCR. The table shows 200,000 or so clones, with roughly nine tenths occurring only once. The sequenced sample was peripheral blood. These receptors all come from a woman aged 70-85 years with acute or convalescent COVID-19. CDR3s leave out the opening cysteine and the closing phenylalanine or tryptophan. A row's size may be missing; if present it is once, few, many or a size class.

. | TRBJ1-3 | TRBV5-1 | ASSSGGGRDTIY
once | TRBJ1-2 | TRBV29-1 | SVAGTGRSSGYT
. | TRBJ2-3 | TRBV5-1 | ASSLDAFSSTDTQY
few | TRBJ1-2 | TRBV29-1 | SVSYRVGGYT
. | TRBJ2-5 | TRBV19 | ASSRQTLGQGQETQY
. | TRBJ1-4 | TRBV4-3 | ASSQNSWMANEKLF
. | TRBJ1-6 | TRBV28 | ASFGGKGSPLH
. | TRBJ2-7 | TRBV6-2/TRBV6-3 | ASSPLQANGEQY
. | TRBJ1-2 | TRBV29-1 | SVEDGGQGALIRGYT
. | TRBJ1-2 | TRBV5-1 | ASSNLVNEGGYT
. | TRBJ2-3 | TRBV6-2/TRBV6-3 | ASSLNTDTQY
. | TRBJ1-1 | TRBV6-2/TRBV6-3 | ASSGTVAEAF
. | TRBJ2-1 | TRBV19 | ASSIGQVYNEQF
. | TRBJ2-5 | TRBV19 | ASSRGMWETQY
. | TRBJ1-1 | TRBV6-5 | ASSSNPRREAF
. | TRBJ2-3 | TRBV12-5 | ASSKDRVTDTQY
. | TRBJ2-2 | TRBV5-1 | ASTRGGVAGELF
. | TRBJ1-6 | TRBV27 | ASSERSYNSPLH
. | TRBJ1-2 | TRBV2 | ASSGDRGYT
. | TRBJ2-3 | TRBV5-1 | ASSSTSGADTQY
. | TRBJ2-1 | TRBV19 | ASSQAGGSYNEQF
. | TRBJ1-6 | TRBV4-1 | ASTLEGSGNSPLH
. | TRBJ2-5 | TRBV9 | ASSVGAEQETQY
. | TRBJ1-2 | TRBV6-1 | ASSEEGSRSYGYT
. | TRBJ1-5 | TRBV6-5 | ASRGLFNNQPQH
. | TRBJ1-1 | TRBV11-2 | ASSFSGGTEAF
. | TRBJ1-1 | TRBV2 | ASSLQGLGEAF
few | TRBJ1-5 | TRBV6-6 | ASSSQGNQPQH
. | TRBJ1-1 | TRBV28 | ASSYDYTGRTGGRNTEAF
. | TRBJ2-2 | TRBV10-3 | AISRDSNTGELF
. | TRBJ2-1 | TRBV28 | ASRLAGTGGKQF
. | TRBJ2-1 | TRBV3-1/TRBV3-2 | ASRTGVNGNEQF
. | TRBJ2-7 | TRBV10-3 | AIRGQGALEQY
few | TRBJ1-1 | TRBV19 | ASSITNRNTEAF
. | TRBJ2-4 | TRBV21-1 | ASSSGTGGTLAKNIQY
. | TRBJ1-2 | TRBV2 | ASSGVGQSTSFNYGYT
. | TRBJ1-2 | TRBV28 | ASSLEGFGYT
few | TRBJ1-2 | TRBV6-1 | ASSDTNYGYT
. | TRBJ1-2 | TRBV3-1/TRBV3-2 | ASSHRQAVSGYT
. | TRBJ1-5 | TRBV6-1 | ASSDQGFNQPQH
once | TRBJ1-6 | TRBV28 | ASSLTGGADSPLH
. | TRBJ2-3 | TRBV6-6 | ASSYSNKRTDTQY
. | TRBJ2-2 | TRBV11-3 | ASTLGIAGHTGELF
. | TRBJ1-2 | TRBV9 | ASSVATGDYGYT
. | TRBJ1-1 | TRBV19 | ASRPRTGPMNTEAF
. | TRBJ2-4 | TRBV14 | ASSQAGQGENIQY
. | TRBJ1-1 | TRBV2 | ASSVDKNTEAF
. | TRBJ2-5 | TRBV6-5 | ASRTRGSRRETQY
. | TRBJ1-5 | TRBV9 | ASSVHRVWQPQH
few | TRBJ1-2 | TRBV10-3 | AISSGGDYGYT
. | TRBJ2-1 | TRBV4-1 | ASSRGTGAPGEQF
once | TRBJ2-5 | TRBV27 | ASSQQGAQETQY
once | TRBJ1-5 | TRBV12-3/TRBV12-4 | ASSLMQNQPQH
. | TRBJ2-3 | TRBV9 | ASSVAAGGETDTQY
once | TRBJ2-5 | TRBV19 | ASSRGLAGVETQY